This T cell receptor (beta chain) was sequenced during a study of CD8 T cells in Susac syndrome. For this clonotype: As yet, its antigen is unknown.

RNA totalling roughly 0.45 to 1 ug underwent reverse transcription with random hexamers. Amplification of TCR beta CDR3 across 54 Vbeta and 13 Jbeta was performed with immunoSEQ multiplex PCR. TCRdb re-called the immunoSEQ multiplex PCR reads through MiXCR, storing one row per CDR3 protein. The sample consists of some 110,000 distinct CDR3 sequences, over 85% of them appearing once. The T cells that were sequenced for TCR beta were CD8+ and CD4+ cells from blood. Healthy donors served as age- and sex-matched controls. The study's findings and limits: The number of individuals included in the study's TCR sequencing and HLA analysis was acknowledged as relatively small.

V dropped 6 bases and J dropped 5; count of bases not matched to a gene: 12. CDR1 is DFQATT and CDR2 is SNEGSKA in the germline V gene (reference sequence). The CDR3 contains 15 residues. This chain links TRBV20-1 with TRBJ2-5; TRBD2 agrees at 10 bases. Sequences were obtained from CD4+ T cells from PBMCs. The receptor was isolated from a human donor in good health. CDR3 region: CSALAAGGPGETQYF. CDR3 nucleotides: TGCAGTGCATTGGCAGCGGGAGGGCCGGGGGAGACCCAGTACTTC.